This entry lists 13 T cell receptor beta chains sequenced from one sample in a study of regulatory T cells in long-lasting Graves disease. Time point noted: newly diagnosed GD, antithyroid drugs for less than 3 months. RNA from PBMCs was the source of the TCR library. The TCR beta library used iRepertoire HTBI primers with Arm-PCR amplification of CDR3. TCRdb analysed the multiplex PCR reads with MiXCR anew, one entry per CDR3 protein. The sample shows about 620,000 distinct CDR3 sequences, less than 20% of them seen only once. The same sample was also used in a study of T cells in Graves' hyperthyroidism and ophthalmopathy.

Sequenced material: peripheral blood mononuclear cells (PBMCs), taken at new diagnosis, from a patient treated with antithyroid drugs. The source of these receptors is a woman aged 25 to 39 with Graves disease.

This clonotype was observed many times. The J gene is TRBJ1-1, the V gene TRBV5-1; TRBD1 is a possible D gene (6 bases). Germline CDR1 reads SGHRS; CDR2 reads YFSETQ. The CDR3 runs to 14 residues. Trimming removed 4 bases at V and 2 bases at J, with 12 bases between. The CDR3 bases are TGCGCCAGCAGCGCGGAGGGACAAAACACTGAAGCTTTCTTT. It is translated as CASSAEGQNTEAFF. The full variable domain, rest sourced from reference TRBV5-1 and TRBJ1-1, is KAGVTQTPRYLIKTRGQQVTLSCSPISGHRSVSWYQQTPGQGLQFLFEYFSETQRNKGNFPGRFSGRQFSNSRSEMNVSTLELGDSALYLCASSAEGQNTEAFFGQGTRLTVV.

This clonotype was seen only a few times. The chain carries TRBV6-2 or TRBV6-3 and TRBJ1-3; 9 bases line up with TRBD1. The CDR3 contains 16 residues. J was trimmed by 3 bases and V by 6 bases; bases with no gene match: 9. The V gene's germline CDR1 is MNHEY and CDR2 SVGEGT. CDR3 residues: CASRRQDRGVGNTIYF. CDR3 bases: TGTGCCAGCAGAAGACAGGACAGGGGAGTTGGAAACACCATATATTTT.

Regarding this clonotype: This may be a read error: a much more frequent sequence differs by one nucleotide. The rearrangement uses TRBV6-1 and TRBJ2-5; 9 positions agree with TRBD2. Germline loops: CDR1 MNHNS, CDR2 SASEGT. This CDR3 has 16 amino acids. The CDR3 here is CASSRLAGLKPETRYF. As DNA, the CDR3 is TGTGCCAGCAGTCGTCTAGCGGGACTGAAACCGGAGACCCGGTACTTC.

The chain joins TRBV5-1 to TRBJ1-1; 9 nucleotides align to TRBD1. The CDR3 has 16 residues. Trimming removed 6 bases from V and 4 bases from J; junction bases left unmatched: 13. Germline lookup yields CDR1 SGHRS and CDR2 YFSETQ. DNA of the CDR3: TGCGCCAGCACCTCAACAGGGGGCGCGGAGCGCACTGAAGCTTTCTTT. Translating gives CASTSTGGAERTEAFF.

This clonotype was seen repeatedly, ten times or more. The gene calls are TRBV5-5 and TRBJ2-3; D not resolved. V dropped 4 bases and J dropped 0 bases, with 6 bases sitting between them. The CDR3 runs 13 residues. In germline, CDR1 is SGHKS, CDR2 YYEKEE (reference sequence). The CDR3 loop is CASSITSTDTQYF. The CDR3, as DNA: TGTGCCAGCAGCATTACTAGCACAGATACGCAGTATTTT.

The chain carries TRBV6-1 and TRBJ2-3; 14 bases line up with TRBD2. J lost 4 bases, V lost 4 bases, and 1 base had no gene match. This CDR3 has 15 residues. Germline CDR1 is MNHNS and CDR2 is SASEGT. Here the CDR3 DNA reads TGTGCCAGCAGTGGACTAGCGGGAGGGGCAGATACGCAGTATTTT. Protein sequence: CASSGLAGGADTQYF.

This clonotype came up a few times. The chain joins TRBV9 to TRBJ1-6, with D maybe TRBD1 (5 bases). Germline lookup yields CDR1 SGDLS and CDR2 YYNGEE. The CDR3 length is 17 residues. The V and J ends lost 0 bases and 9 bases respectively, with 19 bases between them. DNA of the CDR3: TGTGCCAGCAGCGTAGACCCCGTTGGGGGGGTGGGTTCACCCCTCCACTTT. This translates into CASSVDPVGGVGSPLHF.

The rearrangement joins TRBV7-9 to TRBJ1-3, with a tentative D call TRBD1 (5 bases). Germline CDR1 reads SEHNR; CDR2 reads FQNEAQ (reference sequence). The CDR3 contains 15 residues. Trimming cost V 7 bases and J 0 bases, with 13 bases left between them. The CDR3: CASTRVGGSGNTIYF. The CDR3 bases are TGTGCCAGCACCAGAGTGGGGGGCTCTGGAAACACCATATATTTT.

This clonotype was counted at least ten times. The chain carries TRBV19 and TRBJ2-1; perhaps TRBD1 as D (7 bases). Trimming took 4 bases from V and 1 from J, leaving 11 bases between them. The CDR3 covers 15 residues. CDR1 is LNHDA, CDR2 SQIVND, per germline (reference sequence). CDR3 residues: CASSTGDSSYNEQFF. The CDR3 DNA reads TGTGCCAGTAGTACGGGGGACAGTTCCTACAATGAGCAGTTCTTC.

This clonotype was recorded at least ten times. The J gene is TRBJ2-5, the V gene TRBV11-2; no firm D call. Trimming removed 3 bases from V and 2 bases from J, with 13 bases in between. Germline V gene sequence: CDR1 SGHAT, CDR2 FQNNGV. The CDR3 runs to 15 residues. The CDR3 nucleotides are TGTGCCAGCAGCTTTGGACGCCGACTTCAAGAGACCCAGTACTTC. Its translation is CASSFGRRLQETQYF.

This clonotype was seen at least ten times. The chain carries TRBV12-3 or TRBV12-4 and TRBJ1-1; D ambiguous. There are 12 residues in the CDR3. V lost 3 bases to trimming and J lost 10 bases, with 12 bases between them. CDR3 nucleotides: TGTGCCAGCAGTTTGCTCGCTAGTTCAGCTTTCTTT. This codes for CASSLLASSAFF.

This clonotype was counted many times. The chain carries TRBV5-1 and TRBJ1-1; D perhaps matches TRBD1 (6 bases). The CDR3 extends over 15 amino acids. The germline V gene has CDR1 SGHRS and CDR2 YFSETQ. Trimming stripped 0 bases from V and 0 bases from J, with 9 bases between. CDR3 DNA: TGCGCCAGCAGCTTGGGGGACACCATGAACACTGAAGCTTTCTTT. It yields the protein CASSLGDTMNTEAFF.

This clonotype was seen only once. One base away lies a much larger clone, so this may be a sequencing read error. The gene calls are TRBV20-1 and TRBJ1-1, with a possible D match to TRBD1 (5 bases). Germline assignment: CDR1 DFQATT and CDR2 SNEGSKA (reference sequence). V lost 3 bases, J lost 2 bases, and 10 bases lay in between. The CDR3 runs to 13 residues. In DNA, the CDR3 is TGCAGTGCTAGTAACAGGCTAAACACTGAAGCTTTCTTT. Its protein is CSASNRLNTEAFF.